The rows below give T cell receptor beta chains drawn from one sample of a study of T cells in Graves' hyperthyroidism and ophthalmopathy. TCRdb analysed the multiplex PCR reads with MiXCR anew, one entry per CDR3 protein. The sample holds around 520,000 distinct CDR3 sequences, approximately 15% seen once. The sample comprised blood. The receptors originated from a woman aged 18-29 years with Graves' hyperthyroidism. The CDR3 runs from the conserved cysteine through the conserved F or W. The D gene is left open where the match is weak. The size entry is marked missing in some rows and otherwise reads once, few, many or a size class.

D gene: TRBD1
clone size: many
V gene: TRBV29-1
J gene: TRBJ1-2
CDR3 DNA: TGCAGCGTTACCCTATGGGAGACGACAGGGGGAATCTGGGGCTACACCTTC
CDR3 protein: CSVTLWETTGGIWGYTF

D gene: TRBD2
clone size: many
V gene: TRBV5-4
J gene: TRBJ2-1
CDR3 DNA: TGTGCCAGCACGACTAGCCTCTCCTACAATGAGCAGTTCTTC
CDR3 protein: CASTTSLSYNEQFF

D gene: -
clone size: -
V gene: TRBV2
J gene: TRBJ1-1
CDR3 DNA: TGTGCCAGCAGTGACGGGACAAGTGTAACTGAAGCTTTCTTT
CDR3 protein: CASSDGTSVTEAFF

D gene: -
clone size: many
V gene: TRBV7-9
J gene: TRBJ2-1
CDR3 DNA: TGTGCCAGCAGCTTAGGTCAGGTGGACAATGAGCAGTTCTTC
CDR3 protein: CASSLGQVDNEQFF

D gene: TRBD2
clone size: few
V gene: TRBV24-1
J gene: TRBJ2-1
CDR3 DNA: TGTGCCACCAGTGATCAACTAGCGGGAGCTTTCAATGAGCAGTTCTTC
CDR3 protein: CATSDQLAGAFNEQFF

D gene: -
clone size: -
V gene: TRBV7-9
J gene: TRBJ2-3
CDR3 DNA: TGTGCCAGCAGCGTAGGGGAGTATACGCAGTATTTT
CDR3 protein: CASSVGEYTQYF

D gene: TRBD1
clone size: many
V gene: TRBV2
J gene: TRBJ1-2
CDR3 DNA: TGTGCCAGCAGTGAGCGAACAGGGGTGAACTATGGCTACACCTTC
CDR3 protein: CASSERTGVNYGYTF

D gene: TRBD1
clone size: many
V gene: TRBV6-1
J gene: TRBJ2-3
CDR3 DNA: TGTGCCAGCAGTCCGGGACAGGGCATGGGAGATACGCAGTATTTT
CDR3 protein: CASSPGQGMGDTQYF

D gene: -
clone size: many
V gene: TRBV6-1
J gene: TRBJ2-7
CDR3 DNA: TGTGCCAGCAGTTCGTCTTCCGGGAGTTCCCTTAACTACGAGCAGTACTTC
CDR3 protein: CASSSSSGSSLNYEQYF

D gene: -
clone size: -
V gene: TRBV24-1
J gene: TRBJ2-7
CDR3 DNA: TGTGCCACCAGTGATTGGGGGGACAACGAGCAGTACTTC
CDR3 protein: CATSDWGDNEQYF

D gene: -
clone size: few
V gene: TRBV4-1
J gene: TRBJ1-4
CDR3 DNA: TGCGCCAGCAGCCAGATGGTGGAGGAAAAACTGTTTTTT
CDR3 protein: CASSQMVEEKLFF

D gene: TRBD1
clone size: many
V gene: TRBV3-1
J gene: TRBJ2-1
CDR3 DNA: TGTGCCAGCAGCCAAGATTTTGGGACAGGGCATATAGCGGTTAACCTCTACAATGAGCAGTTCTTC
CDR3 protein: CASSQDFGTGHIAVNLYNEQFF

D gene: -
clone size: many
V gene: TRBV5-1
J gene: TRBJ1-1
CDR3 DNA: TGCGCCAGCAGCCTCCAGGATACGAACACTGAAGCTTTCTTT
CDR3 protein: CASSLQDTNTEAFF

D gene: -
clone size: many
V gene: TRBV12-3/TRBV12-4
J gene: TRBJ1-3
CDR3 DNA: TGTGCCAGCAGCTCGCTCGGGGCGCTGGATGGAAACACCATATATTTT
CDR3 protein: CASSSLGALDGNTIYF

D gene: -
clone size: many
V gene: TRBV2
J gene: TRBJ2-3
CDR3 DNA: TGTGCCAGCCCGAAGCCAGCAACCACCACAGATACGCAGTATTTT
CDR3 protein: CASPKPATTTDTQYF